This TCR beta chain was identified during a study of blood T cell repertoires in COVID-19. As for the study in general: COVID-19 samples from acute and convalescent phases originated in the United States, Italy and Spain. In each case, the material was cDNA or gDNA derived from T cells, B-cell-depleted T cells, or PBMCs.

This clone was counted a single time. Authors' data handling: Reference gene primer amplification yielded estimated nucleated cell counts. Generated by immunoSEQ multiplex PCR, the TCRdb table keeps only in-frame clones and is missing some. The DNA was the basis for D and trimming; V, J and clone size are from that table. The data hold about 92,000 clones, with around 72% observed a single time. Sequencing input: peripheral blood. This TCR came from a woman aged 60-70 years in a cohort sampled during active or convalescent COVID-19.

CDR3 amino acids: CASRLTLAGSEKTQYF. The CDR3 nucleotides are TGTGCCAGCAGATTAACACTAGCGGGTAGTGAGAAGACCCAGTACTTC. The V gene is TRBV2, the J gene TRBJ2-5, with TRBD2 identical over 9 bases. The junction had 14 bases not matched to a gene; V was cut back by 6 bases and J by 6 bases. The CDR3 has 16 amino acids. Per the germline V gene, CDR1 is SNHLY and CDR2 is FYNNEI.